The sample holds a few counts of the clone carrying this T cell receptor beta chain. V shed 8 bases and J shed 0 bases, with 14 bases lying between them. There are 14 residues in the CDR3. Germline V gene data show CDR1 as MNHEY and CDR2 as SVGAGI. The data derive from a study of OX40 agonist ivuxolimab in advanced cancers. Clones were read by immunoSEQ multiplex PCR, and TCRdb kept only the in-frame ones, dropping some. The sample records around 68,000 clones, over 65% being singletons. Material: CD4+ or CD8+ T cells sorted from blood, obtained in a trial of the OX40 agonist ivuxolimab. The TCR comes from an adult with an advanced solid tumor such as melanoma, head and neck, liver or kidney cancer. The V and J genes are TRBV6-5 and TRBJ2-7; D is possibly TRBD1 or TRBD2 (5 bases each). In DNA, the CDR3 is TGTGCCAGCCGTCGGGCAGGGAGCTCCTACGAGCAGTACTTC. It codes for CASRRAGSSYEQYF.